This TCR beta chain was profiled in a study of shared clonotypes between healthy human individuals. The wider study: Donors had three CD4 naive, three CD4 memory, two CD8 naive and one CD8 memory plate apiece. General study results and limits: Several donors held about 4.6% of naive CD4 clonotypes in common.

In its sample, this clone was seen a few times. No antigen is known for it. The ends were cut back, 9 bases at V and 2 bases at J, with 25 bases in the middle. The CDR3 length is 17 residues. Germline V lookup: CDR1 MDHEN, CDR2 SYDVKM. DNA at about 210 ng, some 31,000 T cell genomes, went into sorted-subset replicate PCRs. Repertoires were generated with immunoSEQ multiplex PCR, while TCRdb's copy carries only in-frame clones and drops some. The data show over a million clones, roughly 74% seen once. Sequenced input: memory CD4+ T cells from PBMCs. Subset noted: CD45RA-negative fraction. The chain uses TRBV28 and TRBJ2-5, with D perhaps TRBD1 or TRBD2 (6 bases each). The receptor's source is a man aged 18-30 years in good health. Some clones in this sample may be carry-over from other donors' samples. The CDR3 DNA reads as TGTGCCAGTAATAACCTTGGAGGGGGTATCAATCAAGAGACCCAGTACTTC. Protein product: CASNNLGGGINQETQYF.